This T cell receptor (beta chain) derives from a study of CD8 T cells in Susac syndrome. With random hexamers, reverse transcription was performed on roughly 0.45 to 1 ug of RNA. Amplification of TCR beta CDR3 used immunoSEQ multiplex PCR across 54 Vbeta and 13 Jbeta. Via MiXCR, TCRdb re-called the immunoSEQ multiplex PCR reads, giving one row per CDR3 protein. The sample has over 95,000 distinct CDR3 sequences; 85% to 95% are singletons. CD8+ and CD4+ T cells circulating in blood were sequenced for TCR beta. The clonotype was recovered from a human donor in good health. The material sequenced was CD8+ T cells from PBMCs.

CDR3 amino acids: CASSSERNTEAFF. The CDR3 coding sequence is TGTGCCAGCAGCTCCGAACGTAACACTGAAGCTTTCTTT. This chain connects TRBV11-3 to TRBJ1-1; no clear D gene. The CDR3 totals 13 residues. The germline V gene has CDR1 SGHNT and CDR2 YENEEA. Deletions cut 4 bases from V and 2 bases from J, with 8 bases between.